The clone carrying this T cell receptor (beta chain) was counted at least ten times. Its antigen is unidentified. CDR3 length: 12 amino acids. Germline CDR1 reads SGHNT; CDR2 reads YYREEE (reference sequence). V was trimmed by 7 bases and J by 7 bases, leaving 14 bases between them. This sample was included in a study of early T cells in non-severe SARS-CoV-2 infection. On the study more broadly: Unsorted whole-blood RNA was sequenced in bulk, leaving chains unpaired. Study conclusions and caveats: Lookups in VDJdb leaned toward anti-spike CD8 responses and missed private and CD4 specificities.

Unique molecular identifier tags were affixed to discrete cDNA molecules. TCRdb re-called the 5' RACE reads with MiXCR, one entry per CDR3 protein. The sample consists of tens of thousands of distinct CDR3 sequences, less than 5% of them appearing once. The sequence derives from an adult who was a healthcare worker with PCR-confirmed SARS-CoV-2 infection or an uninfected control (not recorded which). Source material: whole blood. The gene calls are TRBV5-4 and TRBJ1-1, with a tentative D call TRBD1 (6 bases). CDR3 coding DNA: TGTGCCAGCGGGGAACAGGGTTTTGAAGCTTTCTTT. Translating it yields CASGEQGFEAFF.